The clone carrying this T cell receptor beta chain has only one observation. Participants' reported clinical history set cohort assignment. Two negative PCRs, clearance, or symptom resolution were required of recovered Cohort 3 donors. This CDR3 is built from 17 residues. Germline CDR1 MGHRA, CDR2 YSYEKL. V trimming: 4 bases; J trimming: 5 bases; junction bases outside the gene matches: 13. The data are from a study of blood T cell repertoires in COVID-19. In the study overall: Nucleic acid was either cDNA or gDNA, and it came from T cells, B-cell-depleted T cells, or PBMCs.

Authors' methods: Reference gene primers were amplified, and this amplification served to estimate nucleated cell counts. The data were produced by immunoSEQ multiplex PCR, yet TCRdb's version contains in-frame clones alone and is incomplete. V and J calls and clone size are those listed in that table; D and trimming were worked out from the DNA. The repertoire includes roughly 280,000 clones, roughly nine tenths of them detected once, and under 2.5% sits in the top ten. Material: PBMCs or T cells enriched from blood (not recorded which). V and J are TRBV4-1 and TRBJ2-7; 11 bases line up with TRBD1. The receptor was derived from a woman aged 18-35 years who had recovered from COVID-19. The chain's CDR3 is CASSPTGTGGRWHEQYF. CDR3 bases: TGCGCCAGCAGCCCAACCGGGACAGGGGGTCGATGGCACGAGCAGTACTTC.